A selection of T cell receptor beta chains follows, all from one sample in a study of blood T cells in healthy people across ages. MiXCR, run by TCRdb on the 5' RACE reads, gives a single entry per CDR3 protein. Found here are 1.8 million or so distinct CDR3 sequences, 35% to 50% of them singletons; the top ten hold more than 20%. The specimen was blood. These receptors all stem from a human donor in good health. CDR3s include the opening cysteine and the closing phenylalanine or tryptophan. The order of the fields is J gene, V gene, CDR3 protein.

J: NA; V: TRBV2; CDR3: CASFDRAVETQYF
J: NA; V: TRBV7-2; CDR3: CASSLNRGGEQYF
J: TRBJ2-7; V: TRBV4-3; CDR3: CASSQAQGSGYEQYF
J: TRBJ1-2; V: TRBV7-3; CDR3: CASSLTLRQGDREGGYTF
J: TRBJ2-3; V: TRBV6-4; CDR3: CASSESGGADTQYF
J: TRBJ2-3; V: TRBV12-5; CDR3: CASASDTSTDTQYF
J: TRBJ1-2; V: TRBV7-9; CDR3: CASSRTNGYTF
J: TRBJ2-4; V: TRBV6-2/TRBV6-3; CDR3: CATMGRVAKIIQYF
J: TRBJ2-1; V: TRBV7-2; CDR3: CASSLASSGGLFYNEQFF
J: TRBJ1-2; V: TRBV5-6; CDR3: CASSWGPYGYTF
J: TRBJ2-3; V: TRBV4-1; CDR3: CASSQDGSRRIDTQYF
J: TRBJ2-3; V: TRBV5-1; CDR3: CASSLPGTNTDTQYF
J: TRBJ2-7; V: TRBV7-9; CDR3: CASSFEEGPYEQYF
J: NA; V: TRBV10-3; CDR3: CATSGSGTGRYEQYF
J: TRBJ1-1; V: TRBV6-5; CDR3: CASSGRGQGWTEAFF
J: TRBJ1-2; V: TRBV10-3; CDR3: CAISAGQTFNYGYTF
J: NA; V: TRBV3-1; CDR3: CASSQEAERGTQYF
J: TRBJ2-7; V: TRBV6-2/TRBV6-3; CDR3: CASSYSGGYYEQYF
J: TRBJ2-7; V: TRBV20-1; CDR3: CSAYPRTGLSYEQYF
J: TRBJ2-1; V: TRBV5-1; CDR3: CASTISTSGASDEQFF
J: TRBJ2-1; V: TRBV4-1; CDR3: CASSPRMVRRSEQFF
J: TRBJ1-1; V: TRBV29-1; CDR3: CSVRQGASEAFF
J: TRBJ2-3; V: TRBV20-1; CDR3: CSAPGLPSTDTQYF